The 27 T cell receptor beta chains below come from one sample, sequenced in a study of molecular identifiers for immune sequencing clone quantification. TCRdb re-called the PCR reads with MiXCR, one entry per CDR3 protein. The profile covers about 500,000 distinct CDR3 sequences, with around 21% appearing a single time and approximately 0.8% taken by the ten largest. Sequencing was performed on naive CD8+ T cells from blood, with Jurkat cell RNA spiked in. Regarding subset: FACS-sorted CD8+CD4-CCR7+CD45RA+ naive T cells. The receptors were sampled from a human donor in good health. Some libraries in this study had Jurkat cell RNA spiked in.

This clonotype was picked up many times. This chain joins TRBV29-1 and TRBJ2-5; no definite D call. Germline loops: CDR1 SQVTM, CDR2 ANQGSEA. V dropped 1 base and J dropped 3 bases, with 9 bases sitting between them. The CDR3 covers 13 residues. The CDR3 sequence: CSVEGNAEETQYF. CDR3 DNA sequence: TGCAGCGTTGAAGGTAACGCGGAAGAGACCCAGTACTTC. Full variable domain (remainder filled in from reference TRBV29-1 and TRBJ2-5): SAVISQKPSRDICQRGTSLTIQCQVDSQVTMMFWYRQQPGQSLTLIATANQGSEATYESGFVIDKFPISRPNLTFSTLTVSNMSPEDSSIYLCSVEGNAEETQYFGPGTRLLVL.

As to this clonotype: A much bigger clone sits one base away, suggesting this may be a read error. The chain joins TRBV24-1 to TRBJ2-1, with 7 bases aligning to TRBD2. CDR3 length equals 17 residues. CDR1 and CDR2 (germline): KGHDR, SFDVKD. The CDR3 spells CATSDEEGLAEYNEQLF. The CDR3 nucleotides are TGTGCCACCAGTGATGAAGAAGGGCTAGCGGAGTACAATGAGCAGCTCTTC.

This clonotype was observed at least ten times. The V and J genes are TRBV7-8 and TRBJ1-2; D remains ambiguous. The CDR3 runs 14 residues. The ends were cut back, 1 base at V and 4 bases at J, with 10 bases in the middle. In germline, CDR1 is SGHVS, CDR2 FQNEAQ. The CDR3 DNA is TGTGCCAGCAGCTTAGTTGCGGGCTCCTATGGCTACACCTTC. This gives the protein CASSLVAGSYGYTF.

This clonotype was recorded at least ten times. This rearrangement joins TRBV19 to TRBJ1-2; D unclear. The CDR3 extends over 13 amino acids. V was clipped by 3 bases and J by 3 bases, with 8 bases between them. Germline CDR1 LNHDA, CDR2 SQIVND (reference sequence). CDR3 bases: TGTGCCAGTAGTATCGAGAGAGACTATGGCTACACCTTC. Its protein is CASSIERDYGYTF.

The CDR3 DNA reads as TGTGCCTGGAGTTCGACAGGGGGCTCCGAGCAGTACTTC. Residues: CAWSSTGGSEQYF. The chain recombines TRBV30 with TRBJ2-7; 10 nucleotides agree with TRBD1. Per the germline V gene, CDR1 is GTSNPN and CDR2 is SVGIG (reference sequence). This CDR3 comprises 13 residues. After removal of 2 bases from V and 6 bases from J, the junction contained 4 bases not matched to a gene. The whole variable domain, remainder taken from reference TRBV30 and TRBJ2-7, is SQTIHQWPATLVQPVGSPLSLECTVEGTSNPNLYWYRQAAGRGLQLLFYSVGIGQISSEVPQNLSASRPQDRQFILSSKKLLLSDSGFYLCAWSSTGGSEQYFGPGTRLTVT.

This clonotype was detected ten times or more. The chain combines TRBV18 with TRBJ2-3; 8 nucleotides line up with TRBD1. J lost 4 bases, V lost 0 bases, and 6 bases had no gene match. This CDR3 contains 16 residues. The germline CDR1 and CDR2 sequences are KGHSH and LQKENI. The chain's CDR3 is CASSPPDREEADTQYF. The CDR3 nucleotides are TGTGCCAGCTCACCACCGGACAGGGAAGAGGCAGATACGCAGTATTTT.

The V gene is TRBV6-2 or TRBV6-3, the J gene TRBJ2-2; no clear D gene. Deletions cut 1 base from V and 0 bases from J, with 6 bases between. Germline assignment: CDR1 MNHEY and CDR2 SVGEGT. The CDR3 extends over 15 amino acids. The CDR3 spells CASSYYPSNTGELFF. The CDR3 DNA sequence: TGTGCCAGCAGTTACTATCCTTCGAACACCGGGGAGCTGTTTTTT.

The chain recombines TRBV27 with TRBJ2-5, with 7 bases that match TRBD1. The CDR3 sequence is 14 residues long. The germline gives CDR1 MNHEY, CDR2 SMNVEV (reference sequence). V shed 9 bases, J shed 3 bases, and the junction held 10 bases outside the gene matches. DNA of the CDR3: TGTGCCAGTTCCGGGACAGAGAAAAAAGAGACCCAGTACTTC. Its translation: CASSGTEKKETQYF.

This chain joins TRBV4-1 and TRBJ1-1; no clear D. This CDR3 has 16 amino acids. Germline assignment: CDR1 MGHRA and CDR2 YSYEKL. Trimming took off 0 bases at V and 5 bases at J, with 16 bases between the two ends. CDR3 nucleotides: TGCGCCAGCAGCCAAGATGTTACAGCCAGCCAAACTGAAGCTTTCTTT. Translation: CASSQDVTASQTEAFF.

This clonotype was detected many times. The CDR3 bases are TGTGCCAGCAGCTTAACGACCGGGTCCGGGGAGCTGTTTTTT. This gives the protein CASSLTTGSGELFF. V gene TRBV7-6 combines with J gene TRBJ2-2, with no clear D. CDR3 length: 14 amino acids. In germline, CDR1 is SGHVS, CDR2 FNYEAQ. V lost 2 bases and J 6 bases, leaving 10 bases between the germline ends.

With respect to this clonotype: Since a much larger clone is just one base distant, this may be a read error. The CDR3, as DNA: TGCGCCAGCAGCCAAGACCGGGCAGGGATCCCGCCCCAGCATTTT. Amino acids: CASSQDRAGIPPQHF. J is TRBJ1-5 and V is TRBV4-1, with a weak D call TRBD1 (5 bases). The V and J ends lost 0 bases and 9 bases respectively, with 15 bases between them. The CDR3 extends over 15 amino acids. Germline CDR1 is MGHRA and CDR2 is YSYEKL.

This clonotype showed up just a few times. The rearrangement uses TRBV2 and TRBJ2-5; TRBD1 agrees at 7 bases. The CDR3 runs 16 residues. The V and J ends lost 6 bases and 2 bases, in that order; junction bases with no gene match: 12. Germline V gene sequence: CDR1 SNHLY, CDR2 FYNNEI. Here the CDR3 DNA reads TGTGCCAGCAGGAGAGAGACAGGGTTTGGGCAAGAGACCCAGTACTTC. Translation: CASRRETGFGQETQYF.

In its sample, this clonotype was seen a few times. The genes are TRBV3-1 and TRBJ2-3; 11 bases map to TRBD2. CDR1 is LGHDT, CDR2 YNNKEL, per germline (reference sequence). V was clipped by 4 bases and J by 5 bases; unmatched bases: 8. The CDR3 sequence is 16 residues long. The chain's CDR3 is CASSPVAGGRKDTQYF. The CDR3 coding sequence is TGTGCCAGCAGCCCCGTAGCGGGGGGGCGTAAAGATACGCAGTATTTT.

This clonotype was counted ten times or more. The chain recombines TRBV18 with TRBJ1-1; no clear D. The germline V gene has CDR1 KGHSH and CDR2 LQKENI. V was trimmed by 3 bases and J by 3 bases, leaving 5 bases between them. CDR3 length: 12 residues. The CDR3 spells CASSPQDTEAFF. The CDR3 bases are TGTGCCAGCTCACCCCAGGACACTGAAGCTTTCTTT.

The CDR3 region is CASSPGLAGDLSGANVLTF. The CDR3 region has the DNA TGTGCCAGCTCTCCGGGACTAGCGGGGGACCTTTCTGGGGCCAACGTCCTGACTTTC. The chain recombines TRBV18 with TRBJ2-6, with 14 bases matching TRBD2. The V segment lost 6 bases and the J segment 1 base; nucleotides outside the gene matches: 8. This CDR3 has 19 residues. Germline CDR1 reads KGHSH; CDR2 reads LQKENI.

This clonotype was counted many times. The chain is built from TRBV6-2 or TRBV6-3 and TRBJ2-3; D gene unclear. The V and J ends lost 3 bases and 2 bases respectively, with 9 bases between them. Germline V gene data show CDR1 as MNHEY and CDR2 as SVGEGT. The CDR3 runs to 14 residues. CDR3 sequence reads: CASSYAMTTDTQYF. CDR3 DNA sequence: TGTGCCAGCAGTTATGCCATGACCACAGATACGCAGTATTTT.

This chain links TRBV7-2 with TRBJ2-7, with TRBD1 matching over 8 bases. From germline, CDR1 is SGHTA and CDR2 FQGNSA. Trimming cost V 3 bases and J 4 bases; bases outside gene matches: 11. This CDR3 is 16 amino acids long. For the CDR3, the DNA is TGTGCCAGCAGCTTCGAGTCGCACAGGGGGTCTTACGAGCAGTACTTC. It codes for CASSFESHRGSYEQYF.

At least ten counts were recorded for this clonotype. The V call is TRBV6-1, the J call TRBJ1-1; 7 bases agree with TRBD1. The CDR3 is made up of 13 amino acids. The germline gives CDR1 MNHNS, CDR2 SASEGT. J was trimmed by 1 base and V by 10 bases; bases with no gene match: 6. The CDR3 loop reads CANTQGPNTEAFF. In DNA form, the CDR3 reads TGTGCCAACACACAGGGGCCGAACACTGAAGCTTTCTTT.

The chain employs TRBV9 and TRBJ2-3; D is possibly TRBD1 (5 bases). Germline lookup yields CDR1 SGDLS and CDR2 YYNGEE. V was trimmed by 1 base and J by 1 base, leaving 10 bases between them. The CDR3 is 15 amino acids. The DNA of the CDR3 is TGTGCCAGCAGCGTATTGGCCAGGGGCACAGATACGCAGTATTTT. Translation: CASSVLARGTDTQYF.

This clonotype was picked up many times. As DNA, the CDR3 is TGTGCCTGGAGTTACGCAGGGGCCAATCAGCCCCAGCATTTT. Its protein product is CAWSYAGANQPQHF. The V gene is TRBV30, the J gene TRBJ1-5; weak D call: TRBD1 (6 bases). There are 14 residues in the CDR3. Trimming removed 2 bases at V and 3 bases at J, with 11 bases between. Germline V gene lookup returns CDR1 GTSNPN and CDR2 SVGIG (reference sequence).

V gene TRBV7-9 combines with J gene TRBJ2-3, with D perhaps TRBD2 (5 bases). This CDR3 has 15 residues. The germline gives CDR1 SEHNR, CDR2 FQNEAQ (reference sequence). The V and J ends lost 4 bases and 0 bases respectively, with 11 bases between them. CDR3: CASSSIASSTDTQYF. The CDR3 coding sequence is TGTGCCAGCAGCTCAATAGCGTCTAGCACAGATACGCAGTATTTT.

This clonotype has at least ten counts. This chain connects TRBV24-1 to TRBJ2-2, with D possibly TRBD2 on 6 matching bases. This CDR3 has 15 residues. Germline CDR1 KGHDR, CDR2 SFDVKD. The germline V and J ends were trimmed by 9 bases and 2 bases, with 15 bases remaining between them. The CDR3 protein is CATQASVINTGELFF. The CDR3 DNA follows: TGTGCCACCCAAGCTAGCGTCATAAACACCGGGGAGCTGTTTTTT.

This clonotype occurred a few times. The chain links TRBV20-1 to TRBJ2-7; D gene uncertain. Germline assignment: CDR1 DFQATT and CDR2 SNEGSKA (reference sequence). CDR3 length: 15 residues. Between the trimmed V and J ends, which lost 2 bases and 6 bases, there was a span of 20 bases. CDR3 nucleotides: TGCAGTGCTAGATCCAGCGATCGTTTCTGGGTCGAGCAGTACTTC. It is translated as CSARSSDRFWVEQYF.

This clonotype was picked up a small number of times. CDR3 DNA sequence: TGTGCCAGCAGCGAGATAGACAGGGGGCACGACGAGCAGTACTTC. It specifies CASSEIDRGHDEQYF. The rearrangement links TRBV3-1 to TRBJ2-7; 10 bases align to TRBD1. This CDR3 spans 15 amino acids. Unmatched junction bases numbered 9, after V lost 5 bases and J lost 5 bases. In germline, CDR1 is LGHDT, CDR2 YNNKEL (reference sequence).

The rearrangement uses TRBV12-3 or TRBV12-4 and TRBJ1-1, with D possibly TRBD1 on 5 matching bases. There are 12 residues in the CDR3. Trimming stripped 2 bases from V and 7 bases from J, with 8 bases between. CDR3 region: CASSLIRGEAFF. Written as DNA, the CDR3 is TGTGCCAGCAGTTTAATTAGGGGTGAAGCTTTCTTT.

This clonotype appeared a few times. The V gene is TRBV2, the J gene TRBJ2-1, with 10 bases identical to TRBD2. Germline values: CDR1 SNHLY, CDR2 FYNNEI. Unmatched junction bases numbered 12, after V lost 1 base and J lost 0 bases. The CDR3 totals 20 residues. The chain's CDR3 is CASSEVPSGSPEDSYNEQFF. CDR3 sequence (DNA): TGTGCCAGCAGTGAAGTTCCTAGCGGGAGCCCTGAGGACTCCTACAATGAGCAGTTCTTC. The full variable domain, in which reference TRBV2 and TRBJ2-1 provide the parts outside the CDR3, is EPEVTQTPSHQVTQMGQEVILRCVPISNHLYFYWYRQILGQKVEFLVSFYNNEISEKSEIFDDQFSVERPDGSNFTLKIRSTKLEDSAMYFCASSEVPSGSPEDSYNEQFFGPGTRLTVL.

The chain is built from TRBV6-5 and TRBJ2-6, with D unresolved. With 0 bases removed from V and 2 bases from J, the gap between germline ends came to 11 bases. CDR1 is MNHEY and CDR2 is SVGAGI in the germline V gene. The length of the CDR3 is 17 residues. The CDR3 coding sequence is TGTGCCAGCAGTTACTCGATGGGCCGTACTGGGGCCAACGTCCTGACTTTC. Amino acid sequence: CASSYSMGRTGANVLTF.